Listed here is a single TCR beta chain. This specimen comes from a study of T cell responses to AZD1222 COVID-19 vaccine. Here immunoSEQ multiplex PCR was the method, and the copy in TCRdb shows in-frame clones only, minus some. The sample lists about 130,000 clones; 86% were seen once. Here the sequenced sample was peripheral blood, taken on day 0 of AZD1222 vaccination. This clonotype was obtained from an adult in good health.

CDR3 loop: CASSPGDKGNTIYF. CDR3 coding DNA: TGTGCCAGCAGCCCTGGGGACAAGGGAAACACCATATATTTT. This chain links TRBV9 with TRBJ1-3; tentative D call: TRBD1 (6 bases). V lost 4 bases and J 4 bases, leaving 12 bases between the germline ends. The CDR3 extends over 14 amino acids. CDR1 SGDLS and CDR2 YYNGEE come from the germline V gene.